This T cell receptor (beta chain) was identified during a study of blood T cell repertoires in COVID-19. On the study more broadly: Samples representing acute and convalescent COVID-19 were sourced from the United States, Italy and Spain.

Allocation to cohorts depended on clinical history reported by the participants. Recovery among Cohort 3 donors was established by two negative PCRs, clearance, or symptom resolution. Sequenced by immunoSEQ multiplex PCR; TCRdb stores in-frame clones only, minus some. The sample has 200,000 to 300,000 clones; more than 85% are singletons. This clone was counted a single time. V shed 0 bases, J shed 7 bases, and the junction held 6 bases outside the gene matches. From germline, CDR1 is LNHNV and CDR2 YYDKDF (reference sequence). The CDR3 has 16 residues. The source material was PBMCs or T cells enriched from blood (not recorded which). This receptor was identified in a woman younger than 45 who had recovered from COVID-19. The J gene is TRBJ1-4, the V gene TRBV15; 9 bases are a match to TRBD1. The CDR3 region is CATSRDQGQGGEKLFF. CDR3 nucleotide sequence: TGTGCCACCAGCAGAGATCAGGGACAGGGAGGTGAAAAACTGTTTTTT.